Detailed here is one T cell receptor beta chain. Its specificity is not known. The sample belongs to a study of T cells in Graves' hyperthyroidism and ophthalmopathy. Study results and limitations: From stable hyperthyroidism, ophthalmopathy was separated by a 13 V-J model. Most thyroid clonotypes that were expanded above 0.001 also turned up in blood.

The cohort's ophthalmopathy patients, a group with duration under 3 months, had a Clinical Activity Score of at least 3 and a NOSPECS grade of at least 4. The V end lost 2 bases, the J end lost 7 bases, and 18 bases lay between the germline ends. Germline assignment: CDR1 MNHEY and CDR2 SVGAGI. The CDR3 is made up of 16 amino acids. Amplified TCR beta CDR3 regions came from RNA transcripts. In the first-round RT-PCR of the TCR CDR3, the HTBI primer set was used. MiXCR was run by TCRdb on the multiplex PCR reads, yielding one entry per CDR3 protein. In the table there are about 640,000 distinct CDR3 sequences, more than 20% of which are singletons.

The V call is TRBV6-5, the J call TRBJ2-1; D might be TRBD2 (5 bases). The source of this sequence is a man aged 25 to 40 with Graves' ophthalmopathy. The sample consisted of blood. The CDR3 is CASSYDPAGRANEQFF. The CDR3 nucleotides are TGTGCCAGCAGTTACGACCCCGCGGGTAGGGCGAATGAGCAGTTCTTC.